This T cell receptor beta chain is from a study of cytomegalovirus exposure and HLA in healthy donors. Across the whole study: T cells numbering about 200 million yielded 90 million to 140 million unique TCR beta sequences in an earlier analysis. Whole-study results and caveats: Most CMV-associated TCR beta chains appeared HLA-restricted in a later analysis. An analysis done earlier found most TCR beta V segments productive about 87% or about 30% of the time.

As regards this clone: What it binds is not known.

It was with 60 Vbeta and 13 Jbeta primers that the PCR ran. In the original processing: The authors later counted about 80 million unique TCR beta chains, some 12 million of them shared. The method was immunoSEQ multiplex PCR; TCRdb's version includes in-frame clones alone and lacks a portion of them. V and J calls and clone size are given by that table; D and trimming were obtained from the DNA. The repertoire holds some 160,000 clones, about 72% seen once, with about 4.5% in the top ten. The ends lost 8 bases at V and 1 base at J; junction bases unmatched: 8. The CDR3 length is 15 residues. CDR1 and CDR2 (germline): WSHSY, SAAADI.

This TCR derives from a man in his sixties in good health and CMV-seronegative. The sample was PBMCs. The chain has TRBV10-2 and TRBJ1-1; the match to TRBD1 covers 9 bases. The CDR3 here is CASLPQGAENTEAFF. The CDR3 nucleotides are TGCGCCAGCCTGCCACAGGGGGCGGAGAACACTGAAGCTTTCTTT.